Sequencing of this TCR beta chain was carried out in a study of control samples from healthy donors and cancer patients. Germline-derived CDR1 and CDR2 are LNHDA and SQIVND (reference sequence). CDR3 length equals 18 residues. Worth noting for this clone: Mismatch with germline at one junction end may stem from a read error.

TCRdb keeps only in-frame clones here, not all; method: immunoSEQ multiplex PCR. The table has about 140,000 clones, roughly 92% seen once. V is TRBV19 and J is TRBJ1-5; no reliable D call. This sequence was found in a man younger than 45 in good health. The sample taken for sequencing was blood. The CDR3 DNA sequence: TGTGCCGGTAGTATAGATCTCCGGGGAAACCTCCGCAATCAGCCCCAGCATTTT. Its translation is CAGSIDLRGNLRNQPQHF.